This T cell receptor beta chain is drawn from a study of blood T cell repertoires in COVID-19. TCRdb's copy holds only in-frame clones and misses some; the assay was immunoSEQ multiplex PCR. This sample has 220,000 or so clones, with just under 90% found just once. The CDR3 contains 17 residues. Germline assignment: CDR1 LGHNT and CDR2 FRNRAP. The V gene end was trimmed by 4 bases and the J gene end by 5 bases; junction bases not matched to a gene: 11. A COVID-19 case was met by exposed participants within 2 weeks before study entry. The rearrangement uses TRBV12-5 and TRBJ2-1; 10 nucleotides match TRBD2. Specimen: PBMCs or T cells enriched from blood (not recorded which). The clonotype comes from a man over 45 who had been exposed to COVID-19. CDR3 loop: CASGSPYQREGNNEQFF. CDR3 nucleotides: TGTGCTAGTGGTTCCCCTTATCAGCGGGAGGGGAACAATGAGCAGTTCTTC.